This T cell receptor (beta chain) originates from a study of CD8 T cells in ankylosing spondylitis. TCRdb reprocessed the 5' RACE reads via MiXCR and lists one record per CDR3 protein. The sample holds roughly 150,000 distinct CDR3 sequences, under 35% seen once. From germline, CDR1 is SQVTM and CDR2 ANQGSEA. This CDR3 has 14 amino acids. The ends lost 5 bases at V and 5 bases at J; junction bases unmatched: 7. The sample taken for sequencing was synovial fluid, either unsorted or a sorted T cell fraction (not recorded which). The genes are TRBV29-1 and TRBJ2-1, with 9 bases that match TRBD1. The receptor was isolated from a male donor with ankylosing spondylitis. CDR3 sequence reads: CSVKPGQGHNEQFF. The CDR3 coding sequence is TGCAGCGTTAAACCGGGACAGGGACACAATGAGCAGTTCTTC.